Presented here are 3 T cell receptor beta chains from one specimen sequenced in a study of shared clonotypes between healthy human individuals. Clones were read by immunoSEQ multiplex PCR, and TCRdb kept only the in-frame ones, dropping some. The sample has 2 million or so clones, approximately 94% seen once; the top ten hold 0.9% to 1.4%. Naive-designated CD8 cells lacked CD45RO, were positively enriched for CCR7, and omitted terminally differentiated effector memory CD45RA+ cells. Sequenced sample: naive CD8+ T cells sorted from blood. These TCRs come from a man aged 18 to 29 in good health.

The J gene is TRBJ2-1, the V gene TRBV30; 8 bases agree with TRBD1. With 7 bases clipped from V and 8 bases from J, the junction kept 7 bases outside the gene matches. Germline V gives CDR1 GTSNPN, CDR2 SVGIG (reference sequence). The CDR3 is made up of 12 amino acids. DNA of the CDR3: TGTGCCTTTGACAGGGGTGGCGATGAGCAGTTCTTC. Translation gives CAFDRGGDEQFF.

The chain couples TRBV4-3 to TRBJ2-7; D call uncertain. Germline CDR1 and CDR2: LGHNA and YSLEER. The germline V and J ends were trimmed by 0 bases and 7 bases, with 16 bases remaining between them. This CDR3 has 15 amino acids. This chain's CDR3 is CASSQEASSVVEQYF. The CDR3 nucleotides are TGCGCCAGCAGCCAAGAGGCCTCTTCGGTCGTAGAGCAGTACTTC.

This clone was seen only once. The V gene is TRBV28, the J gene TRBJ1-2; the D is unclear. V dropped 3 bases and J dropped 7 bases, with 9 bases sitting between them. This CDR3 region has 12 residues. Germline V CDR1 and CDR2: MDHEN, SYDVKM. CDR3 nucleotide sequence: TGTGCCAGCAGTTTGGGAGTAAGTGGCTACACCTTC. Translating gives CASSLGVSGYTF.